The next 18 T cell receptor beta chains were all read from a single sample in a study of blood T cell repertoires in COVID-19. The data were produced by immunoSEQ multiplex PCR, yet TCRdb's version contains in-frame clones alone and is incomplete. Here the sample spans under 300,000 clones, roughly 91% being singletons. Material for sequencing was PBMCs or T cells enriched from blood (not recorded which). All receptors derive from a woman aged 40 to 49 with acute COVID-19.

The genes are TRBV4-2 and TRBJ2-7, with 10 bases identical to TRBD1. This CDR3 spans 15 amino acids. Per germline, CDR1 LGHNA and CDR2 YNFKEQ. The ends lost 4 bases at V and 0 bases at J; junction bases unmatched: 3. In nucleotides, the CDR3 is TGTGCCAGCAGCCCCAGGACAGGGGGCTCCTACGAGCAGTACTTC. Its translation: CASSPRTGGSYEQYF.

CDR3 amino acids: CASSDSGIGPETQYF. CDR3 in DNA: TGTGCCAGCAGTGACTCGGGAATTGGGCCAGAGACCCAGTACTTC. The chain employs TRBV2 and TRBJ2-5, with a tentative D call TRBD2 (5 bases). Per germline, CDR1 SNHLY and CDR2 FYNNEI. CDR3 length: 15 residues. The ends were cut back, 3 bases at V and 4 bases at J, with 15 bases in the middle.

The chain has TRBV2 and TRBJ2-2; the match to TRBD1 covers 9 bases. V shed 5 bases and J 4 bases; nucleotides not matched to a gene: 5. This CDR3 region has 15 residues. Germline CDR1 is SNHLY and CDR2 is FYNNEI. CDR3 coding DNA: TGTGCCAGCAGTCCAAGGACAGGGGCCACCGGGGAGCTGTTTTTT. Amino acids: CASSPRTGATGELFF.

Turning to this clone: A junction end diverges from the germline sequence, so it may reflect a read error. J is TRBJ2-7 and V is TRBV7-8; 13 bases are shared with TRBD2. The CDR3 length is 13 residues. CDR1 is SGHVS, CDR2 FQNEAQ, per germline. The chain's CDR3 is CASSRGLAGVPDF. CDR3 DNA: TGTGCCAGCAGCCGTGGACTAGCGGGAGTCCCGGACTTC.

The chain combines TRBV15 with TRBJ2-3; TRBD2 matches 14 bases. V lost 5 bases to trimming and J lost 4 bases; unmatched junction nucleotides: 14. Germline-derived CDR1 and CDR2 are LNHNV and YYDKDF (reference sequence). This CDR3 has 19 residues. The CDR3 loop reads CATSGVLSPGLAGADTQYF. CDR3 DNA sequence: TGTGCCACCAGCGGAGTATTATCTCCGGGACTAGCGGGAGCAGATACGCAGTATTTT.

This chain connects TRBV5-8 to TRBJ2-5, with D tentatively TRBD2 (6 bases). The CDR3 totals 18 residues. Per the germline V gene, CDR1 is SGHTS and CDR2 is YDEGEE. Trimming took 4 bases from V and 5 from J, leaving 27 bases between them. The CDR3 here is CASSNPSRDSVLLETQYF. In DNA form, the CDR3 reads TGTGCCAGCAGCAACCCAAGCAGGGACTCAGTACTTTTGGAGACCCAGTACTTC.

The chain links TRBV6-5 to TRBJ2-1; 10 bases are shared with TRBD2. V was pared by 2 bases and J by 10 bases, with 8 bases of the junction left unmatched. The germline V gene has CDR1 MNHEY and CDR2 SVGAGI. The CDR3 loop spans 15 amino acids. CDR3 residues: CASSYGGLAAREQFF. The DNA of the CDR3 is TGTGCCAGCAGTTACGGTGGACTAGCGGCACGGGAGCAGTTCTTC.

In this sample, this clone turned up once. The chain recombines TRBV6-5 with TRBJ2-4, with D perhaps matching TRBD2 (6 bases). The V gene lost 8 bases and the J gene lost 1 base, with 9 bases spanning the gap. The V gene's germline CDR1 is MNHEY and CDR2 SVGAGI. This CDR3 has 13 residues. The CDR3 bases are TGTGCCAGCGCCCGGGAGGCCAAAAACATTCAGTACTTC. As protein: CASAREAKNIQYF.

This clone was seen once. V is TRBV12-5 and J is TRBJ2-7; 9 bases agree with TRBD2. Trimming cost V 2 bases and J 2 bases; bases outside gene matches: 4. There are 15 residues in the CDR3. Germline V gene sequence: CDR1 LGHNT, CDR2 FRNRAP. The CDR3 DNA reads TGTGCTAGTGGTTTGTCTCCTAGCGGGGCCTACGAGCAGTACTTC. It yields the protein CASGLSPSGAYEQYF.

The chain employs TRBV4-1 and TRBJ1-1; TRBD1 aligns across 7 bases. V shed 3 bases, J shed 0 bases, and the junction held 4 bases outside the gene matches. Germline V lookup: CDR1 MGHRA, CDR2 YSYEKL. CDR3 length: 15 residues. CDR3 nucleotide sequence: TGCGCCAGCAGCCAGAGACAGGGCTTGAACACTGAAGCTTTCTTT. The encoded protein is CASSQRQGLNTEAFF.

This chain connects TRBV5-1 to TRBJ2-2; 10 bases map to TRBD1. Per germline, CDR1 SGHRS and CDR2 YFSETQ. This CDR3 spans 15 amino acids. The V segment lost 4 bases and the J segment 5 bases; nucleotides outside the gene matches: 5. CDR3 in DNA: TGCGCCAGCAGCCCACAGGACAGGGGGACCGGGGAGCTGTTTTTT. It specifies CASSPQDRGTGELFF.

The chain employs TRBV10-3 and TRBJ2-5, with 15 bases matching TRBD2. After removal of 2 bases from V and 5 bases from J, the junction contained 12 bases not matched to a gene. This CDR3 spans 19 amino acids. Germline loops: CDR1 ENHRY, CDR2 SYGVKD. CDR3 in amino acids: CAISEPLGTSGGPGETQYF. The DNA of the CDR3 is TGTGCCATCAGTGAGCCCCTGGGGACTAGCGGGGGGCCGGGGGAGACCCAGTACTTC.

The rearrangement joins TRBV25-1 to TRBJ2-1; 8 positions match TRBD1. Per germline, CDR1 MGHDK and CDR2 SYGVNS. The trim removed 7 bases at V and 3 bases at J, leaving 5 bases unmatched. The CDR3 has 14 amino acids. The CDR3 here is CASNHRGNYNEQFF. The CDR3 bases are TGTGCCAGCAATCACAGGGGGAACTACAATGAGCAGTTCTTC. The variable domain in full, completed from reference TRBV25-1 and TRBJ2-1, reads EADIYQTPRYLVIGTGKKITLECSQTMGHDKMYWYQQDPGMELHLIHYSYGVNSTEKGDLSSESTVSRIRTEHFPLTLESARPSHTSQYLCASNHRGNYNEQFFGPGTRLTVL.

The genes are TRBV12-3 or TRBV12-4 and TRBJ2-5; 7 bases are shared with TRBD1. V was pared by 7 bases and J by 9 bases, with 11 bases of the junction left unmatched. CDR3 length: 13 amino acids. This CDR3 reads CASTTDRARAQYF. The CDR3 nucleotides are TGTGCCAGCACCACTGACAGGGCTCGCGCCCAGTACTTC.

The chain uses TRBV28 and TRBJ1-2, with a tentative D call TRBD1 (5 bases). Germline V lookup: CDR1 MDHEN, CDR2 SYDVKM. Trimming stripped 2 bases from V and 7 bases from J, with 8 bases between. CDR3 length: 12 residues. CDR3 amino acids: CASSLQGLGYTF. CDR3 coding DNA: TGTGCCAGCAGTTTACAGGGACTTGGCTACACCTTC.

The chain combines TRBV10-3 with TRBJ1-5; D is unresolved. The length of the CDR3 is 13 residues. V was cut by 4 bases and J by 3 bases, with 7 bases left in between. The germline V gene encodes CDR1 ENHRY and CDR2 SYGVKD. The CDR3 loop is CAISGGVNQPQHF. CDR3 DNA: TGTGCCATCAGTGGAGGAGTCAATCAGCCCCAGCATTTT.

The rearrangement uses TRBV19 and TRBJ2-7; the match to TRBD1 covers 7 bases. Germline V gene sequence: CDR1 LNHDA, CDR2 SQIVND (reference sequence). Losses at the gene ends were 6 bases for V and 5 bases for J; bases not matched to a gene: 10. The CDR3 is 14 residues long. The CDR3 DNA follows: TGTGCCAGTAGACAGACAGGGTTGGGCCACGAGCAGTACTTC. Protein: CASRQTGLGHEQYF.

V gene TRBV9 combines with J gene TRBJ2-2; 8 positions agree with TRBD2. V was clipped by 6 bases and J by 5 bases; unmatched bases: 18. Germline V lookup: CDR1 SGDLS, CDR2 YYNGEE. The CDR3 is 18 amino acids. The CDR3 DNA follows: TGTGCCAGCACACCTCGAGGGTCTGCGGGGGGAGGTACCGGGGAGCTGTTTTTT. Translating it yields CASTPRGSAGGGTGELFF.